Listed below are T cell receptor beta chains from one sample, sequenced in a study of shared clonotypes between healthy human individuals. Using immunoSEQ multiplex PCR, the repertoire was profiled, and TCRdb retains in-frame clones only, with some absent. This table has about 2.3 million clones, about 92% appearing once. The sequenced material came from naive CD4+ T cells from PBMCs. These receptors all stem from a man aged 18 to 30 in good health. Some clones in this sample may be carry-over from other donors' samples. The CDR3 runs from the conserved cysteine through the conserved F or W. Fields, in order: J gene, V gene, CDR3 protein.

j_call: TRBJ2-1; v_call: TRBV7-9; cdr3_aa: CASSLGEASLTEQFF
j_call: TRBJ2-3; v_call: TRBV10-3; cdr3_aa: CAISEVLASRPDTQYF
j_call: TRBJ2-2; v_call: TRBV6-6; cdr3_aa: CASTGRERDTGELFF
j_call: TRBJ2-7; v_call: TRBV28; cdr3_aa: CASTKRGLAGRKAYEQYF
j_call: TRBJ2-2; v_call: TRBV9; cdr3_aa: CASSGTLRELFF
j_call: TRBJ2-7; v_call: TRBV18; cdr3_aa: CASSPAGPEQYF
j_call: TRBJ1-2; v_call: TRBV7-9; cdr3_aa: CASSPSVFVGQGFRGYTF
j_call: TRBJ1-1; v_call: TRBV7-9; cdr3_aa: CASSSAGRLMNTEAFF
j_call: TRBJ1-5; v_call: TRBV5-1; cdr3_aa: CASSLAPVQPQHF
j_call: TRBJ2-1; v_call: TRBV9; cdr3_aa: CASSVGGGRAGGSYNEQFF
j_call: TRBJ1-1; v_call: TRBV6-1; cdr3_aa: CASSEMMSNTEAFF
j_call: TRBJ2-1; v_call: TRBV5-1; cdr3_aa: CASSWGFGSGRFNEQFF
j_call: TRBJ2-5; v_call: TRBV6-5; cdr3_aa: CASSYSLLYQETQYF
j_call: TRBJ2-7; v_call: TRBV10-3; cdr3_aa: CAITSDGYEQYF
j_call: TRBJ1-5; v_call: TRBV7-7; cdr3_aa: CASSLAGDQPQHF
j_call: TRBJ1-2; v_call: TRBV11-3; cdr3_aa: CASSSGRGKGGYTF
j_call: TRBJ1-3; v_call: TRBV13; cdr3_aa: CASSLTGGSIYF
j_call: TRBJ1-5; v_call: TRBV6-1; cdr3_aa: CASSERADLNQPQHF
j_call: TRBJ2-1; v_call: TRBV27; cdr3_aa: CASSLSRVSYNEQFF
j_call: TRBJ2-5; v_call: TRBV27; cdr3_aa: CASSLRSSAGGRETQYF
j_call: TRBJ1-2; v_call: TRBV30; cdr3_aa: CAQIPGQIIPNYGYTF
j_call: TRBJ1-5; v_call: TRBV28; cdr3_aa: CASTGVTSSGPQHF
j_call: TRBJ2-7; v_call: TRBV28; cdr3_aa: CASSLPQGAKYEQYF
j_call: TRBJ1-1; v_call: TRBV28; cdr3_aa: CASRPTGRGEAFF
j_call: TRBJ2-5; v_call: TRBV5-1; cdr3_aa: CASSLTTPRETQYF
j_call: TRBJ2-7; v_call: TRBV30; cdr3_aa: CAWNRFQGSVYEQYF
j_call: TRBJ2-5; v_call: TRBV19; cdr3_aa: CASSKDRGKETQYF
j_call: TRBJ2-1; v_call: TRBV19; cdr3_aa: CASRGDTLKGSYNEQFF
j_call: TRBJ1-3; v_call: TRBV18; cdr3_aa: CASSPGPSSGNTIYF
j_call: TRBJ2-3; v_call: TRBV7-9; cdr3_aa: CASSLGVAGPDTQYF
j_call: TRBJ1-2; v_call: TRBV5-8; cdr3_aa: CASSSPWAGNNYGYTF
j_call: TRBJ2-1; v_call: TRBV4-1; cdr3_aa: CASSQGPGQGYNEQFF
j_call: TRBJ2-5; v_call: TRBV27; cdr3_aa: CASSILGGKETQYF
j_call: TRBJ2-3; v_call: TRBV7-9; cdr3_aa: CASSLPNTQYF
j_call: TRBJ2-7; v_call: TRBV27; cdr3_aa: CASRITTTTYEQYF
j_call: TRBJ2-3; v_call: TRBV11-3; cdr3_aa: CASSLGLAGSTDTQYF
j_call: TRBJ1-5; v_call: TRBV6-6; cdr3_aa: CASSYSKGGGNQPQHF
j_call: TRBJ1-5; v_call: TRBV6-5; cdr3_aa: CASSSNRGQPQHF
j_call: TRBJ1-1; v_call: TRBV27; cdr3_aa: CASSRGGPNTEAFF
j_call: TRBJ2-1; v_call: TRBV4-2; cdr3_aa: CASSQLTRNEQFF
j_call: TRBJ2-2; v_call: TRBV27; cdr3_aa: CACRQGAFTGELFF
j_call: TRBJ2-7; v_call: TRBV7-9; cdr3_aa: CASSPRGLRGGYEQYF
j_call: TRBJ2-7; v_call: TRBV28; cdr3_aa: CATVKGLSEQYF
j_call: TRBJ1-2; v_call: TRBV28; cdr3_aa: CASSLGRGTANYGYTF
j_call: TRBJ1-3; v_call: TRBV28; cdr3_aa: CASSRGGGQKRSGNTIYF
j_call: TRBJ2-2; v_call: TRBV10-3; cdr3_aa: CAISDSGSLDTGELFF
j_call: TRBJ2-1; v_call: TRBV10-1; cdr3_aa: CASSERTRGEQFF
j_call: TRBJ2-7; v_call: TRBV29-1; cdr3_aa: CSVEFPGPGSYEQYF
j_call: TRBJ1-1; v_call: TRBV28; cdr3_aa: CASTMNTEAFF